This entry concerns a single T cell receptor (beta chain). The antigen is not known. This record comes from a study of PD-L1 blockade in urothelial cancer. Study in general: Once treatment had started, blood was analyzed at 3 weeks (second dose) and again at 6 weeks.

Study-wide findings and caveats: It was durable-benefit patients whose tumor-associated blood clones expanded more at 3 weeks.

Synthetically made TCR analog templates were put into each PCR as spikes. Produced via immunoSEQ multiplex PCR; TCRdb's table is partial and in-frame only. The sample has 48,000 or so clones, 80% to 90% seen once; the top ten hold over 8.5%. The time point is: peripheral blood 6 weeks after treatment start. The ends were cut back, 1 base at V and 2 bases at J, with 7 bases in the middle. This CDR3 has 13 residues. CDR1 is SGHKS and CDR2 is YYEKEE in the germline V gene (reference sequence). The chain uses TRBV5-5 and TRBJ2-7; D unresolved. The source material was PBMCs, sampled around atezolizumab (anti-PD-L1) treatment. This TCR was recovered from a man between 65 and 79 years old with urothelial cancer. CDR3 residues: CASSLTAPYEQYF. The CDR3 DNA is TGTGCCAGCAGCTTGACAGCTCCCTACGAGCAGTACTTC.